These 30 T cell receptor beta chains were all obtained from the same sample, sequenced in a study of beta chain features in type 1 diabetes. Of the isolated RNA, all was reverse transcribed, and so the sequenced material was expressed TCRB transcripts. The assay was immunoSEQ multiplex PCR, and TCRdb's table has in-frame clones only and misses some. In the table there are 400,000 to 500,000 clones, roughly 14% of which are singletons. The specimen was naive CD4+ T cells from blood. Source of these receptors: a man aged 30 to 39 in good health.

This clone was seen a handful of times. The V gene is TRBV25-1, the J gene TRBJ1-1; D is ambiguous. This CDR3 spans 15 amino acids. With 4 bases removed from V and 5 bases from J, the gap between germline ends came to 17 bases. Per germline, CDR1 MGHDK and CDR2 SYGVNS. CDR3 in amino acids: CASSAALGRMTEAFF. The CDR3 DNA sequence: TGTGCCAGCAGTGCGGCCCTCGGGCGAATGACTGAAGCTTTCTTT.

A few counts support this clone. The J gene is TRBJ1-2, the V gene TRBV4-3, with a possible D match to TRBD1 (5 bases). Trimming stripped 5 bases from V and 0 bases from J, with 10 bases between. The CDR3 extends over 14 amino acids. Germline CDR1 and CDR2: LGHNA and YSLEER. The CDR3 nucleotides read TGCGCCAGCAGCAGACAGCTCCCTAACTATGGCTACACCTTC. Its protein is CASSRQLPNYGYTF.

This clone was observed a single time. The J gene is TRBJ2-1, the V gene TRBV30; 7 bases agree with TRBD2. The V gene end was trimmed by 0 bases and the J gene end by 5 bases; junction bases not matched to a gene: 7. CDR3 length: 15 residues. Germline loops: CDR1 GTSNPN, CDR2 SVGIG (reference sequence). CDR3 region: CAWSVRREKNNEQFF. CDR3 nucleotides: TGTGCCTGGAGTGTACGGCGGGAGAAGAACAATGAGCAGTTCTTC.

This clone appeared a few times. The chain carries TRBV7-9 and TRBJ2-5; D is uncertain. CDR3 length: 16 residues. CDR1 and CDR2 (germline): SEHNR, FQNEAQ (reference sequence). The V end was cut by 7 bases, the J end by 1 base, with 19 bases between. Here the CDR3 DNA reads TGTGCCAGCACCTGGACGGCCAGGTCCGCCCAAGAGACCCAGTACTTC. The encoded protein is CASTWTARSAQETQYF. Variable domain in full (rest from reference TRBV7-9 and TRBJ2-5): DTGVSQNPRHKITKRGQNVTFRCDPISEHNRLYWYRQTLGQGPEFLTYFQNEAQLEKSRLLSDRFSAERPKGSFSTLEIQRTEQGDSAMYLCASTWTARSAQETQYFGPGTRLLVL.

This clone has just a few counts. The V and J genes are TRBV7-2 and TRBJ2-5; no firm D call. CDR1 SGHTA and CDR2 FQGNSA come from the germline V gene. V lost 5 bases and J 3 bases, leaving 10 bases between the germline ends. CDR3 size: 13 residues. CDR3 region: CASSPPGKETQYF. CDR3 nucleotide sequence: TGTGCCAGCAGCCCCCCCGGAAAAGAGACCCAGTACTTC.

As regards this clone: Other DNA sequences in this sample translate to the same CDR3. CDR3 sequence (DNA): TGTGCCACCAGCAGAGACCGACAGGGGGGTTCACCCCTCCACTTT. Its translation: CATSRDRQGGSPLHF. The chain employs TRBV15 and TRBJ1-6, with 9 bases that match TRBD1. Germline CDR1 LNHNV, CDR2 YYDKDF (reference sequence). The CDR3 contains 15 residues. Trimming cost V 0 bases and J 9 bases; bases outside gene matches: 3.

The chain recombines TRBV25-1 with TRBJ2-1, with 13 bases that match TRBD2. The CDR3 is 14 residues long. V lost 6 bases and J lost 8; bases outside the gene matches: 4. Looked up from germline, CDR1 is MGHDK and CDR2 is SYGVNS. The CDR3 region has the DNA TGTGCCAGCAGGGGGACTAGCGGGACCTATGAGCAGTTCTTC. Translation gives CASRGTSGTYEQFF.

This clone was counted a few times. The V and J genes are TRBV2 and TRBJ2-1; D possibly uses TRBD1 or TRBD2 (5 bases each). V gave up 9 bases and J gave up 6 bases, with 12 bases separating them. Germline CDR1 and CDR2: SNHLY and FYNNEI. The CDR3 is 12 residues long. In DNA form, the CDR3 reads TGTGCCAGGACTACAGGTTCCAATGAGCAGTTCTTC. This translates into CARTTGSNEQFF. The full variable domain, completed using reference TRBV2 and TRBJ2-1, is EPEVTQTPSHQVTQMGQEVILRCVPISNHLYFYWYRQILGQKVEFLVSFYNNEISEKSEIFDDQFSVERPDGSNFTLKIRSTKLEDSAMYFCARTTGSNEQFFGPGTRLTVL.

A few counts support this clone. The CDR3 coding sequence is TGCAGCGTTGAGGACAGCGAAGAGACCCAGTACTTC. Residues: CSVEDSEETQYF. This sequence joins TRBV29-1 and TRBJ2-5; weak D call: TRBD1 (6 bases). The CDR3 has 12 residues. The germline V and J ends were trimmed by 3 bases and 3 bases, with 8 bases remaining between them. In germline, CDR1 is SQVTM, CDR2 ANQGSEA.

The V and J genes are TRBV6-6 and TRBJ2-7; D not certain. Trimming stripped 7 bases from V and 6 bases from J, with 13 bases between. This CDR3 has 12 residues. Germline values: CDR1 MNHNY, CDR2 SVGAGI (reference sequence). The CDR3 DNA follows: TGTGCCAGCAAGGGAAGTCGGACCGAGCAGTACTTC. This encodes CASKGSRTEQYF.

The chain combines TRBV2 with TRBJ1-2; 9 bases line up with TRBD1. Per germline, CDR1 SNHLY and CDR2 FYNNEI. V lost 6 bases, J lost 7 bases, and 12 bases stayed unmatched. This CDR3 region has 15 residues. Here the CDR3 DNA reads TGTGCCAGCAGCCCATCTCGGGGACAGGGCTCTGGCTACACCTTC. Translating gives CASSPSRGQGSGYTF.

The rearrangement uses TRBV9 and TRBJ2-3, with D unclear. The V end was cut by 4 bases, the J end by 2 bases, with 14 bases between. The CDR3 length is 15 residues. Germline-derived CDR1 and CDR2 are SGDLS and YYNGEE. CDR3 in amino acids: CASSLTGRTTDTQYF. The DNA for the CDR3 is TGTGCCAGCAGCCTCACCGGACGCACCACAGATACGCAGTATTTT.

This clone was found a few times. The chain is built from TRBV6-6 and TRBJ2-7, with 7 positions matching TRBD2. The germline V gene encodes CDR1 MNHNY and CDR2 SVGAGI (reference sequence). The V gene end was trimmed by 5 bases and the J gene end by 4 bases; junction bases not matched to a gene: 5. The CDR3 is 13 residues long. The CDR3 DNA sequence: TGTGCCAGCAGTCGGGACTACCCATACGAGCAGTACGTC. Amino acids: CASSRDYPYEQYV.

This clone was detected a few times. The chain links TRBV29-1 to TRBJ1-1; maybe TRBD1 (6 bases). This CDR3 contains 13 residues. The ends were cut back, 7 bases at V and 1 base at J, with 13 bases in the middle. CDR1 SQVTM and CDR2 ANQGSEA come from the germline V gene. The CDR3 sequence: CSGAGTQNTEAFF. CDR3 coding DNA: TGCAGCGGGGCCGGGACACAGAACACTGAAGCTTTCTTT. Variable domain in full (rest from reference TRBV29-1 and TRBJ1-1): SAVISQKPSRDICQRGTSLTIQCQVDSQVTMMFWYRQQPGQSLTLIATANQGSEATYESGFVIDKFPISRPNLTFSTLTVSNMSPEDSSIYLCSGAGTQNTEAFFGQGTRLTVV.

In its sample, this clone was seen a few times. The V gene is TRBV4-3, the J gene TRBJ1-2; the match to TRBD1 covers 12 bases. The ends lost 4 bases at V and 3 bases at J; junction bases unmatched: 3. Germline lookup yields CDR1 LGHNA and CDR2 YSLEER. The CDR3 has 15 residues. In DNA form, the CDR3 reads TGCGCCAGCAGCCTCGGGACAGGGGGCGACTATGGCTACACCTTC. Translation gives CASSLGTGGDYGYTF.

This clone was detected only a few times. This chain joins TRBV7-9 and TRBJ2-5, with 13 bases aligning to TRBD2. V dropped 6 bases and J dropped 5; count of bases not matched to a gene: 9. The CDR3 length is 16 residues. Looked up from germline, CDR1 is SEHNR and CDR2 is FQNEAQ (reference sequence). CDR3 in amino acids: CASSPLAGGPGETQYF. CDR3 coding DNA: TGTGCCAGCAGTCCACTAGCGGGAGGGCCTGGGGAGACCCAGTACTTC. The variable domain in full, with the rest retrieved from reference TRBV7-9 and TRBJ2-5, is DTGVSQNPRHKITKRGQNVTFRCDPISEHNRLYWYRQTLGQGPEFLTYFQNEAQLEKSRLLSDRFSAERPKGSFSTLEIQRTEQGDSAMYLCASSPLAGGPGETQYFGPGTRLLVL.

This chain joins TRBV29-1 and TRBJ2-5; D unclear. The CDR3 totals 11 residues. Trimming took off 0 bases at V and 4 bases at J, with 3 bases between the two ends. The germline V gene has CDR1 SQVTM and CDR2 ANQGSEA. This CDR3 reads CSVEEVETQYF. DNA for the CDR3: TGCAGCGTTGAAGAAGTAGAGACCCAGTACTTC.

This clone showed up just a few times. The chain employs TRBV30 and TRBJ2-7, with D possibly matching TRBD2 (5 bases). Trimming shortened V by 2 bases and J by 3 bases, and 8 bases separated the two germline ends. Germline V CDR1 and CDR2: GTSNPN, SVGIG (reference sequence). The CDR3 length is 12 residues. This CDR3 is CAWSSGFYEQYV. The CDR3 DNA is TGTGCCTGGAGTTCGGGATTCTACGAGCAGTACGTC.

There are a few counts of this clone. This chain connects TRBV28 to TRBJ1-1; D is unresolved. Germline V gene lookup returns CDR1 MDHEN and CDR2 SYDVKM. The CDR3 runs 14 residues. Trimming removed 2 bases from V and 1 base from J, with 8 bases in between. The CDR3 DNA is TGTGCCAGCAGTTTAAGATCGGGGAACACTGAAGCTTTCTTT. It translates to CASSLRSGNTEAFF.

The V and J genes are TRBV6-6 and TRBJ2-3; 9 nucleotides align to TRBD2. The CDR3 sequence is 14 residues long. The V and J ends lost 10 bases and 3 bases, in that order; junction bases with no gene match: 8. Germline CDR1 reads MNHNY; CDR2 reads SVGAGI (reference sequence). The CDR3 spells CATGPSGMTDTQYF. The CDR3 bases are TGTGCCACGGGACCTAGCGGGATGACAGATACGCAGTATTTT.

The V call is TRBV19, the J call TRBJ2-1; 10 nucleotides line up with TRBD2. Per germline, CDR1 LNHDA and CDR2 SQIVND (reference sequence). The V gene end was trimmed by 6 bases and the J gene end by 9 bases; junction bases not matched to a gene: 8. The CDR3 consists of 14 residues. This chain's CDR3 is CASRFLAGEGEQFF. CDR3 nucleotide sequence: TGTGCCAGTAGATTTCTAGCGGGAGAGGGTGAGCAGTTCTTC.

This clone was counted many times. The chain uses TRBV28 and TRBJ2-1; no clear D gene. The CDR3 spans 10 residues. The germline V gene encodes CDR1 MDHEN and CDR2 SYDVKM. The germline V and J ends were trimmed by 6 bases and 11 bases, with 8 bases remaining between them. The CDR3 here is CASRKLQQFF. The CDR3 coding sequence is TGTGCCAGCAGAAAATTGCAGCAGTTCTTC. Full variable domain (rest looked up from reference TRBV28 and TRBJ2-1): DVKVTQSSRYLVKRTGEKVFLECVQDMDHENMFWYRQDPGLGLRLIYFSYDVKMKEKGDIPEGYSVSREKKERFSLILESASTNQTSMYLCASRKLQQFFGPGTRLTVL.

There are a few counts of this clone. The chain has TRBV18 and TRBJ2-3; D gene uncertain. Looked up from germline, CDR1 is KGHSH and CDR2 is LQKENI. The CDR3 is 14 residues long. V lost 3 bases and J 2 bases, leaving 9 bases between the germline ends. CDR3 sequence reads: CASSPLGNTDTQYF. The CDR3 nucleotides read TGTGCCAGCTCACCTTTAGGAAACACAGATACGCAGTATTTT.

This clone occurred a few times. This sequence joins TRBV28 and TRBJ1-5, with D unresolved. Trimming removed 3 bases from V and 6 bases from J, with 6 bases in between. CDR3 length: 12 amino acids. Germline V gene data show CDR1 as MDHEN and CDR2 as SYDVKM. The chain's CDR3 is CASSFRRQPQHF. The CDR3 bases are TGTGCCAGCAGTTTTAGGCGTCAGCCCCAGCATTTT. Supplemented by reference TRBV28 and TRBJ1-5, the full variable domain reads DVKVTQSSRYLVKRTGEKVFLECVQDMDHENMFWYRQDPGLGLRLIYFSYDVKMKEKGDIPEGYSVSREKKERFSLILESASTNQTSMYLCASSFRRQPQHFGDGTRLSIL.

The CDR3 region is CASTGRYGYTF. The CDR3 DNA reads as TGTGCCAGTACGGGGCGGTATGGCTACACCTTC. V gene TRBV19 combines with J gene TRBJ1-2, with D possibly being TRBD1 (5 bases). The CDR3 covers 11 residues. Per the germline V gene, CDR1 is LNHDA and CDR2 is SQIVND (reference sequence). V lost 7 bases and J lost 5, with 8 bases in between.

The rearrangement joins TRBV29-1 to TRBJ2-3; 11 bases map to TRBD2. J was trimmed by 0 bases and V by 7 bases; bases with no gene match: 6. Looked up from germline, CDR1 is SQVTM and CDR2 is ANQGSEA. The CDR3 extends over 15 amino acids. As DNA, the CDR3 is TGCAGCGCTGCTAGCGGGGGGATTAGCACAGATACGCAGTATTTT. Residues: CSAASGGISTDTQYF.

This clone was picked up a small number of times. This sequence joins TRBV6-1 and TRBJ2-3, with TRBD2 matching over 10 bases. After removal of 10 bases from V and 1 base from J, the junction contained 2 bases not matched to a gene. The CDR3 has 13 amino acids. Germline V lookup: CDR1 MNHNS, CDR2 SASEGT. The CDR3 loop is CATLAGGTDTQYF. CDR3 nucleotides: TGTGCCACCCTAGCGGGGGGCACAGATACGCAGTATTTT.

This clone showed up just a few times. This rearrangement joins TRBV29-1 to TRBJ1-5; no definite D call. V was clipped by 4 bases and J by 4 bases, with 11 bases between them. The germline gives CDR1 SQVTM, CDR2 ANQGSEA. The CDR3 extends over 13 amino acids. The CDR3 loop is CSVVSQENQPQHF. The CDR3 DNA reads TGCAGCGTTGTCAGTCAGGAGAATCAGCCCCAGCATTTT.

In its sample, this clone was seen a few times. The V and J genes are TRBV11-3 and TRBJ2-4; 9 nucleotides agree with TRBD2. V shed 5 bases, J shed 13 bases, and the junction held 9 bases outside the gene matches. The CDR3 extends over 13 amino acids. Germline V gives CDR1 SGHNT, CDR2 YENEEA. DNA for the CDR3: TGTGCCAGCAGCCCAGCCAGAGCGGGGGGACAGTACTTC. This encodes CASSPARAGGQYF.

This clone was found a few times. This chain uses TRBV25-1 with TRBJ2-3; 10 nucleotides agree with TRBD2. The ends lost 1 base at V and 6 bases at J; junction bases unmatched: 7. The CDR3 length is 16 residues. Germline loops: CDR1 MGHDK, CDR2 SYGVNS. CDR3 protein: CASSESGSGGRDTQYF. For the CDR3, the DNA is TGTGCCAGCAGTGAATCTGGTAGCGGGGGGAGGGATACGCAGTATTTT.